Described below is a single T cell receptor (beta chain) sequence and its context. Germline CDR1 LGHDT, CDR2 YNNKEL (reference sequence). Trimming cost V 4 bases and J 8 bases; bases outside gene matches: 8. CDR3 size: 14 residues. TCRdb's table, derived via immunoSEQ multiplex PCR, lists solely in-frame clones and lacks some. The sample lists 55,000 to 80,000 clones, around 83% seen once, with about 6.7% in the top ten. This sample stems from a study of blood T cell repertoires in COVID-19. The TCR sequence derives from a human donor in a cohort sampled during active COVID-19. This chain links TRBV3-1 (or the pseudogene TRBV3-2) with TRBJ1-2, with 9 positions matching TRBD1. Sequencing was carried out using peripheral blood. CDR3 nucleotides: TGTGCCAGCAGCCCCGGGACAGGGATCGGGGGCTACACCTTC. This sequence encodes CASSPGTGIGGYTF.